Reported below is one TCR beta chain. Its specific antigen is unknown. No base-level quality is on record; no much larger clone is a single base apart. Within the sample, other DNA sequences also encode this same CDR3. The CDR3 goes from the cysteine to the phenylalanine over 15 residues. Only the CDR3 part of the read is kept: 45 bases, read in frame from the first base. V and J are truncated by 0 bases and 4 bases respectively, leaving an intervening sequence of 12 bases. For CDR1 and CDR2, the germline V gene lists MNHEY and SVGAGI. Library generation was performed with the immunoSEQ multiplex PCR assay. TCR beta CDR3 sequencing was performed on DNA from the cultured, isolated CD4+ T cells. In the original analysis: The analysis removed non-productive TCR sequences, trimmed reads to the CDR3 region, and retained only CDR3s that were 7 or more amino acids long. The MANAFEST web app was used to identify antigen-specific clonotypes by comparing expansion in peptide wells with expansion in reference cultures. For clones to be considered positive, expansion at FDR<0.05 versus reference and all other wells, an odds ratio above 5, and a frequency above 0.1% in two replicate wells were required. Cross-reactive clonotypes were defined as significantly expanded in SARS-CoV-2 spike wells and in at least one common cold coronavirus spike condition. Using the stringdist R package, CDR3 similarity was measured by Levenshtein distance, and unrooted trees were constructed with ape in R 3.6.1. Drawn from immuneACCESS, this table holds only the in-frame rearrangements with V and J called that TCRdb kept. Clones are partly lost; checked studies trace under half to an unresolved V gene and leave the rest unexplained. That table gives V, J and clone size, and the DNA gave D and trimming. This sample holds 40,000 or so clones; under 80% were observed only once. In total, the top ten clones hold 30% to 40% of the sample.

The data belong to a study of vaccination effects on CD4 cells after COVID-19 (dated by TCRdb to between 2021 and 2024). For context, the study as a whole: Each participant got two doses of an mRNA SARS-CoV-2 vaccine, either BNT162b2 or mRNA-1273. In two convalescent patients, pre-vaccine samples were collected 16 days and one week ahead of the first dose, 142 and 148 days after COVID-19 diagnosis. The study compared SARS-CoV-2 spike-specific CD4+ TCR repertoires before and after mRNA vaccination in COVID-19 convalescent patients and infection-naive vaccine recipients. The full study included 9 to 10 COVID-19 convalescent patients and a few SARS-CoV-2-naive healthy vaccine recipients. In the study, cultures from other donors were sequenced using the Oncomine TCR Beta short-read assay on an Illumina iSeq 100.

Results and caveats for the whole study, not just this receptor: At late post-vaccination timepoints, both infection-induced and vaccine-induced clones showed marked clonal contraction, consistent with waning T cell responses. For convalescent patients, new clones induced by the vaccine made up most of the post-vaccine spike-reactive repertoire, and these new clones were largely distinct from the clones induced by infection. Only a small number of convalescent patients were included, and no early post-infection timepoints were available, which limited the study.

The ViraFEST assay stimulated PBMC with viral peptide pools and then used TCR sequencing to identify antigen-specific CD4+ T cell clonotypes by expansion. After 10 to 11 days of culture, CD4+ T cells were isolated with the EasySep CD4+ T cell isolation kit. Convalescent patients had PCR-confirmed SARS-CoV-2 infection between March and December 2020, before Alpha, Beta and Delta variants emerged in the United States. Each well held two million PBMC cultured in IMDM containing around 5% human AB serum, roughly 9.6 IU/ml IL-2 and gentamicin, along with roughly 10 ug/ml peptides. Half of the culture medium was replaced with fresh IL-2-containing medium on days 3 and 7. Unless otherwise noted, each peptide stimulation condition was cultured in triplicate wells. Using Ficoll-Paque Plus gradient centrifugation, PBMC were separated from whole blood and then either used fresh or cryopreserved at -140C. The QIAamp micro DNA kit was used to extract genomic DNA from the cultured CD4+ T cells.

Sequenced material: CD4+ T cells from PBMCs cultured with a peptide pool, taken before COVID-19 vaccination. The origin of this receptor is a human donor who had a prior SARS-CoV-2 infection. This receptor chain uses TRBV6-5 and TRBJ2-5, and the D gene may be TRBD1, 6 bases matching. The nucleotide sequence is TGTGCCAGCAGTTACTCAACAGGGAACCGAGAGACCCAGTACTTC. It translates to CASSYSTGNRETQYF.